This TCR beta chain was found in a study of shared clonotypes between healthy human individuals (dated by TCRdb to 2019 to 2021). Broadly, across the study: A few men and a couple of women, aged 18 to 49 years, made up the cohort. Between about 0.85 and 10 billion PBMCs per donor were obtained by leukapheresis. To estimate repertoire size and how much clonotype sharing occurs between individuals, the study deeply sequenced the blood TCR repertoires of several healthy adults. Different laboratories and diverse techniques were used to prepare libraries and sequence TCR repertoires, to increase sequencing depth and limit assay-specific biases. Per donor, three plates each were used for CD4 naive and CD4 memory, two for CD8 naive, and one for CD8 memory.

Using the deep immunoSEQ assay, multiplex PCR amplified TCR CDR3 regions from genomic DNA. Extracted genomic DNA from each cell subset was distributed evenly across all wells of several immunoSEQ 96-well plates, and each plate was treated as a replicate. Each replicate PCR for sorted subsets received around 0.2 ug genomic DNA, equal to about 30,000 T cell genomes. The purified libraries were quantified using a Qubit 3.0 fluorometer, sized with a Bioanalyzer 2100, and then quantified again using the KAPA Library Quantification kit. A separate single-read 150-cycle Illumina NextSeq 550 flow cell was used to sequence each immunoSEQ 96-well plate. As for the authors' bioinformatics: Because the immunoSEQ output held only junctional sequences and lacked quality scores, the filtering could not match the filtering applied to full-length reads. Sequences were annotated with PyIR, a Python wrapper for IgBLAST v1.9, and V/J genes and CDR3 were assigned using IMGT germline references. Reads were filtered out if the reads had weak V/J assignments (E-value above 1e-6), no CDR3, stop codons, out-of-frame junctions, or ambiguous translated residues. A V3J clonotype was defined by an identical inferred V gene, J gene, and CDR3 amino acid sequence. The percentage overlap between two repertoires was calculated by dividing the number of shared unique clonotypes by the size of the smaller repertoire. Repertoire richness was assessed with RTK rarefaction, the Chao1 estimator, and Recon v2.1 estimates of unobserved clonotypes. OLGA was used to compute generation probabilities for all TCRbeta clonotypes that the gDNA method yielded from several donors. As stored in TCRdb, this immuneACCESS dataset retains in-frame rearrangements with V and J assigned. A fraction of the clones does not appear; measured against another copy, unresolved V genes explain less than half of the discrepancy, and the remainder lacks a known reason. V, J and clone size are taken as reported in that table, and D and trimming were inferred from the DNA itself. Across this sample there are 640,000 or so clones, with 55% to 75% seen only once. Under 2% of the sample rests with the top ten.

Donors were healthy HIV-negative adults with no recently reported acute infections or vaccinations. All donors were Caucasian adults living in Nashville, Tennessee, USA. CD4+ T cells were enriched through magnetic negative selection, after which naive cells were positively selected on CD45RA and the remaining negative fraction served as the memory subset. Blood was collected by leukapheresis, and PBMCs were isolated by Ficoll-Histopaque density gradient centrifugation and then cryopreserved in liquid nitrogen vapor phase. Purity and quantity of every magnetically sorted T cell population were checked by analytical flow cytometry. Genomic DNA was isolated from every sorted fraction and measured by UV absorbance on a Nanodrop 2000c. Concerning this clone itself: Its recognized antigen is unknown. Base-call qualities are not available, and no considerably larger clone is one nucleotide away.

General conclusions and limits of the study: Pairwise subsampling indicated that sequencing depth was expected to affect the degree of clonotype sharing among donors. When a handful of donors were compared, the shared fraction of clonotypes was 5% to 6.5% for naive CD4, around 4% for naive CD8, more than 2% for memory CD4, and 0.35% to 0.4% for memory CD8. The genetic and exposure-history diversity represented was limited by the small number of donors. Compared with non-shared clonotypes, clonotypes shared by all four sorted-subset donors had higher generation probabilities. Rarefaction of sorted-subset datasets indicated incomplete sequencing despite the large sequencing depth. Estimated clonotype richness was generally larger for naive than for memory subsets. Only blood was sampled, and tissue TCR repertoires likely differ from those in blood.

The clonotype was recovered from a woman aged 30 to 39 in good health. Sequencing was carried out using memory CD4+ T cells sorted from blood. What this sample's cell subset or site label stands for: CD45RA-negative fraction.

The CDR3 in this case is CASSVTSGGTGELFF. The DNA sequence is given as TGCGCCAGCAGTGTTACTAGCGGGGGCACCGGGGAGCTGTTTTTT. The rearranged chain carries TRBV10-2 and TRBJ2-2; 11 bases in the junction line up with TRBD2. V ends up 4 bases short and J 4 bases short, with an unmatched junction base count of 2. The CDR3, cysteine through phenylalanine, is 15 amino acids long. The only DNA kept is the CDR3, 45 bases in frame from the first base. The germline V gene yields WSHSY for CDR1 and SAAADI for CDR2.